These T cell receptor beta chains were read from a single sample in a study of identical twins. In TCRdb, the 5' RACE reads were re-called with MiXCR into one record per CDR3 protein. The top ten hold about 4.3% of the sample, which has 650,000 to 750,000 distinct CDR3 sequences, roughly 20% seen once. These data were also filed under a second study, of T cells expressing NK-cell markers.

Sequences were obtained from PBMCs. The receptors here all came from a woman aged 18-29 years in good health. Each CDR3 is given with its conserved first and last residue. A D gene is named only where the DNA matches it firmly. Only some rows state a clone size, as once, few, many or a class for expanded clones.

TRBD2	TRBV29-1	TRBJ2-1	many	CSVVPIAGNNEQFF	TGCAGCGTTGTCCCGATAGCGGGAAACAATGAGCAGTTCTTC
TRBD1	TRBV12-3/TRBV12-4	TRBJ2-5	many	CASSPGQEIKTQYF	TGTGCCAGCAGCCCGGGACAGGAGATAAAGACCCAGTACTTC
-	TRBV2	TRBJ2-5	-	CASSEVEETQYF	TGTGCCAGCTCAGAGGTGGAAGAGACCCAGTACTTC
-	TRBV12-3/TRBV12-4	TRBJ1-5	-	CASSPVWEEQPQHF	TGTGCCAGCAGTCCCGTTTGGGAAGAACAGCCCCAGCATTTT
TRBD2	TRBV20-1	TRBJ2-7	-	CSARITSGRLHEQYF	TGCAGTGCTAGAATTACTAGCGGGAGGCTTCACGAGCAGTACTTC
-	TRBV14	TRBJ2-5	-	CASSQEVGETQYF	TGTGCCAGCAGCCAAGAGGTCGGAGAGACCCAGTACTTC
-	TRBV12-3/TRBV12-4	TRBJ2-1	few	CASSLTPYNEQFF	TGTGCCAGCAGTTTAACTCCCTACAATGAGCAGTTCTTC
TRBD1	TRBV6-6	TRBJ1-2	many	CASSAGQGYGYTF	TGTGCCAGCAGCGCCGGACAGGGCTATGGCTACACCTTC
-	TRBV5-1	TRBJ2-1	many	CASSLGQGNEQFF	TGTGCCAGCAGCTTAGGTCAGGGAAATGAGCAGTTCTTC
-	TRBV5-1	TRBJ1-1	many	CASSVDRNTEAFF	TGCGCCAGCAGCGTGGACAGGAACACTGAAGCTTTCTTT
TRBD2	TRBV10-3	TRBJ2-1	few	CAISGQLAPYNEQFF	TGTGCCATCAGTGGGCAACTAGCGCCATACAATGAGCAGTTCTTC
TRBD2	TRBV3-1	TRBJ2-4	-	CASSQGSGLGKNIQYF	TGTGCCAGCAGCCAAGGGTCGGGACTAGGCAAAAACATTCAGTACTTC
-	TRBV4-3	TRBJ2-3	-	CASSQGLDFSTDTQYF	TGCGCCAGCAGCCAAGGGCTGGATTTTAGCACAGATACGCAGTATTTT
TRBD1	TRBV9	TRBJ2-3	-	CASSPRDRVADTQYF	TGTGCCAGCAGCCCCCGGGACAGGGTAGCAGATACGCAGTATTTT
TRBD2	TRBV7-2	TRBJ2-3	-	CASLAGGPADTQYF	TGTGCCAGCCTAGCGGGAGGGCCCGCAGATACGCAGTATTTT
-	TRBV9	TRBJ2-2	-	CASSRSTGRTGELFF	TGTGCCAGCAGCCGTTCGACAGGGAGGACCGGGGAGCTGTTTTTT
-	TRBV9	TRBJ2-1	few	CASSMGGVDEQFF	TGTGCCAGCAGTATGGGGGGCGTCGATGAGCAGTTCTTC
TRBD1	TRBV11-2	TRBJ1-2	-	CASSHGTANYGYTF	TGTGCCAGCAGCCACGGGACAGCGAACTATGGCTACACCTTC
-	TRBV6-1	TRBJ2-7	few	CASNSYEQYF	TGTGCCAGCAATTCGTACGAGCAGTACTTC
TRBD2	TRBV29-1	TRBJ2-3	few	CSAHGVAGITDTQYF	TGCAGCGCCCATGGCGTAGCGGGAATCACAGATACGCAGTATTTT
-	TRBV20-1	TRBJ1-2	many	CSARAGNGYTF	TGCAGTGCTAGAGCGGGGAATGGCTACACCTTC
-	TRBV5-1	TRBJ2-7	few	CASSSQYSYEQYF	TGCGCCAGCAGCTCCCAATATTCTTACGAGCAGTACTTC
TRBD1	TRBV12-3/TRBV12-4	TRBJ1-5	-	CASSRTGVLHQPQHF	TGTGCCAGCAGCCGGACAGGGGTCCTACATCAGCCCCAGCATTTT
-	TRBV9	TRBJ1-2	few	CASSWDTRGGSYTF	TGTGCCAGCAGTTGGGACACTCGGGGGGGAAGCTACACCTTC
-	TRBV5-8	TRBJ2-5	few	CASSWGHGEETQYF	TGTGCCAGCAGCTGGGGACACGGAGAAGAGACCCAGTACTTC
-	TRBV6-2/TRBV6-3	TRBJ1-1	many	CASGAAGNTEAFF	TGTGCCAGCGGGGCCGCAGGGAACACTGAAGCTTTCTTT
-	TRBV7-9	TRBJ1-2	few	CASSLRYNYGYTF	TGTGCCAGCAGCTTACGTTATAACTATGGCTACACCTTC
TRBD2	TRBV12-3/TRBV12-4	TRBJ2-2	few	CASTRTSALFF	TGTGCCAGCACGAGGACTAGTGCGCTGTTTTTT
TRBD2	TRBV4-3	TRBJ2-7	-	CASSQDEASGIYEQYF	TGCGCCAGCAGCCAAGATGAGGCTAGCGGGATCTACGAGCAGTACTTC
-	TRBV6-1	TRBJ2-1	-	CASKGAGNRAGEQFF	TGTGCCAGCAAAGGCGCGGGAAATCGAGCCGGTGAGCAGTTCTTC
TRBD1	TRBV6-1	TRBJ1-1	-	CASSAFLGQAEAFF	TGTGCCAGCAGCGCCTTCCTCGGACAGGCTGAAGCTTTCTTT
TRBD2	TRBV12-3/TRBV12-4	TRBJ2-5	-	CASSSSGSPQETQYF	TGTGCCAGCAGCTCTAGCGGTAGCCCCCAAGAGACCCAGTACTTC
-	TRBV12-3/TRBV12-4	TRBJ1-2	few	CASSLGSRAPYGYTF	TGTGCCAGCAGTTTGGGTAGCCGCGCCCCTTATGGCTACACCTTC
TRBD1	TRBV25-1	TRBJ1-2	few	CASSERGQGGDGYTF	TGTGCCAGCAGTGAACGGGGACAGGGTGGGGATGGCTACACCTTC
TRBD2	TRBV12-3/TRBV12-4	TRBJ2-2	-	CASSFSGRSRGELFF	TGTGCCAGCAGTTTTAGCGGGAGGTCCAGGGGGGAGCTGTTTTTT
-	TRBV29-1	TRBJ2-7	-	CSVLRGARSNEQYF	TGCAGCGTTCTCCGTGGGGCTAGAAGTAACGAGCAGTACTTC
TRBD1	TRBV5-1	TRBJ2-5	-	CASTLDRGLLQETQYF	TGCGCCAGCACCCTGGACAGGGGGTTACTCCAAGAGACCCAGTACTTC
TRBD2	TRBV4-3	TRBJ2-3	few	CASSRGTSGIVTQYF	TGCGCCAGCAGCCGTGGGACTAGCGGGATTGTTACGCAGTATTTT
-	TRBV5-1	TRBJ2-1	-	CASSLEQAQFF	TGCGCCAGCAGCTTGGAACAAGCGCAGTTCTTC
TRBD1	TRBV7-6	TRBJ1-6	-	CASSPWGFQGGDSPLHF	TGTGCCAGCAGCCCCTGGGGGTTTCAGGGGGGCGATTCACCCCTCCACTTT
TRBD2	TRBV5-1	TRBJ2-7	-	CASSWTSGYYEQYF	TGCGCCAGCAGCTGGACTAGCGGGTACTACGAGCAGTACTTC
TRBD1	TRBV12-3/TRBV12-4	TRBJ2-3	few	CASSDDRVSTDTQYF	TGTGCCAGCAGTGACGACAGGGTTAGCACAGATACGCAGTATTTT
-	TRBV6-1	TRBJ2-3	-	CASSLGGGQPRGGQYF	TGTGCCAGCAGCCTGGGCGGAGGACAACCAAGGGGTGGGCAGTATTTT
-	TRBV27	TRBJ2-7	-	CASSSGPTASYEQYF	TGTGCCAGCAGTTCCGGACCGACTGCCAGCTACGAGCAGTACTTC
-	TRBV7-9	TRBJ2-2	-	CASSPGLLSTGELFF	TGTGCCAGCAGCCCGGGACTCTTGAGCACCGGGGAGCTGTTTTTT
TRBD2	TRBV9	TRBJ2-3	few	CASSVWRGGPDTQYF	TGTGCCAGCAGCGTATGGCGGGGGGGCCCAGATACGCAGTATTTT
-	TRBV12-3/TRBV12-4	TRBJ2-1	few	CASSVAEGTRQFF	TGTGCCAGCAGCGTAGCAGAGGGGACAAGGCAGTTCTTC
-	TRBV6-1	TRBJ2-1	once	CASSTRNHNEQFF	TGTGCCAGCAGTACGCGGAACCACAATGAGCAGTTCTTC
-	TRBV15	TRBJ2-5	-	CATSRQGVLETQYF	TGTGCCACCAGCAGACAGGGAGTTCTGGAGACCCAGTACTTC
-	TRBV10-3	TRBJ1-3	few	CAISERVSPGNTIYF	TGTGCCATCAGTGAGAGGGTCTCCCCGGGAAACACCATATATTTT
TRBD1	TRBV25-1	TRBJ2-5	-	CASSVRGTAQETQYF	TGTGCCAGCAGTGTACGTGGGACAGCTCAAGAGACCCAGTACTTC
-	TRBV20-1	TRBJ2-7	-	CSARDADTSLIYEQYF	TGCAGTGCTAGAGATGCCGACACGTCCCTAATCTACGAGCAGTACTTC
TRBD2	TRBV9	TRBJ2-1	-	CASSVVPAGVNNEQFF	TGTGCCAGCAGCGTAGTACCAGCGGGAGTCAACAATGAGCAGTTCTTC
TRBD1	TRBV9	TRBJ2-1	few	CASSPGTGGRSYNEQFF	TGTGCCAGCAGCCCCGGAACAGGGGGTAGATCCTACAATGAGCAGTTCTTC
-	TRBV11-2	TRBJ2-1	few	CASSSLPGSSYNEQFF	TGTGCCAGCAGCAGTCTCCCAGGCAGCTCCTACAATGAGCAGTTCTTC
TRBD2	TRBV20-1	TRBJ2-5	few	CSQLAGARAETQYF	TGTTCCCAACTAGCGGGGGCCAGGGCAGAGACCCAGTACTTC
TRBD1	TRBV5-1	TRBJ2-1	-	CASSSGTGKGNEQFF	TGCGCCAGCTCGTCCGGGACAGGGAAAGGTAATGAGCAGTTCTTC
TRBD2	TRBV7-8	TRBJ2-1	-	CASSVAGGGLDEQFF	TGTGCCAGCAGTGTAGCGGGGGGGGGCTTGGATGAGCAGTTCTTC
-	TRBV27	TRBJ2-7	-	CASSLVGNPSYEQYF	TGTGCCAGCAGTTTAGTAGGGAACCCCTCCTACGAGCAGTACTTC